One T cell receptor (beta chain) is described in this entry. Profiling relied on immunoSEQ multiplex PCR, and the TCRdb table lists in-frame clones only, not all of them. The table lists hundreds of thousands of clones, roughly 87% of them singletons, with approximately 1% in the top ten. CDR3 length: 13 amino acids. The germline V gene has CDR1 SGHDT and CDR2 YYEEEE. Trimming left V 4 bases short and J 2 bases short, with 7 bases between. This entry comes from a study of blood T cell repertoires in COVID-19. V usage is TRBV5-6 and J usage is TRBJ1-5; D call uncertain. This TCR derives from a woman aged 25 to 45 who had recovered from COVID-19. Sequenced sample: PBMCs or T cells enriched from blood (not recorded which). CDR3 sequence (DNA): TGTGCCAGCAGCGAGCACGGCAATCAGCCCCAGCATTTT. Translating it yields CASSEHGNQPQHF.